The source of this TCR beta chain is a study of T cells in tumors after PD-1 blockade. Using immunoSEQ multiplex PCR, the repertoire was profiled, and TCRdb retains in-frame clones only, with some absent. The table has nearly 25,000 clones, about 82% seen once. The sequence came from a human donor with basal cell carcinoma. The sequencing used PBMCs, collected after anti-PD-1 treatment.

The CDR3 here is CASNPGTGKPYGYTF. The CDR3 DNA reads TGTGCCAGCAACCCCGGGACAGGGAAACCCTATGGCTACACCTTC. The chain uses TRBV2 and TRBJ1-2; 9 nucleotides match TRBD1. The CDR3 sequence is 15 residues long. Looked up from germline, CDR1 is SNHLY and CDR2 is FYNNEI. J lost 4 bases, V lost 7 bases, and 10 bases had no gene match.